The clone carrying this T cell receptor (beta chain) occurred many times. The record originates from a study of T cell repertoires in cytomegalovirus infection. This CDR3 is 17 amino acids long. Looked up from germline, CDR1 is ENHRY and CDR2 is SYGVKD. Trimming at V came to 6 bases and at J to 4 bases, leaving 7 bases not matched to a gene. A single record per CDR3 protein comes from TCRdb applying MiXCR to the reads. The sample consists of 560,000 or so distinct CDR3 sequences, approximately 15% of them appearing once. The rearrangement links TRBV10-3 to TRBJ2-2, with 14 bases lining up with TRBD2. Sequencing used CD8+ T cells from PBMCs. The TCR was taken from a human donor in good health (CMV status not recorded). Some clones in this sample may be carry-over from other donors' samples. CDR3 region: CAISHGLAGGITGELFF. Written as DNA, the CDR3 is TGTGCCATCAGCCACGGACTAGCGGGAGGAATCACCGGGGAGCTGTTTTTT.